This section outlines one TCR beta chain sequence together with its context. What it binds is not known. The data were taken from a study of OX40 agonist ivuxolimab in advanced cancers. About the study: Three individuals attained partial responses, comprising one hepatocellular carcinoma case and two cutaneous melanoma cases.

Repertoires were generated with immunoSEQ multiplex PCR, while TCRdb's copy carries only in-frame clones and drops some. The table lists 40,000 to 45,000 clones, 65% to 85% of them singletons. Study-level findings and limits: Among the lowest peripheral clonal expansion occurred in 0.1-3.0 mg/kg partial responders.

This receptor was obtained from an adult with an advanced solid tumor such as melanoma, head and neck, liver or kidney cancer. Sequenced material: CD4+ or CD8+ T cells sorted from blood, taken in a trial of the OX40 agonist ivuxolimab.

CDR3 amino acids: CASSLTGMGNTGELFF. CDR3 DNA: TGTGCCAGCAGCTTGACAGGGATGGGAAACACCGGGGAGCTGTTTTTT. This chain joins TRBV5-4 and TRBJ2-2; TRBD1 is a possible D gene (6 bases). V lost 1 base to trimming and J lost 2 bases, with 12 bases between them. This CDR3 comprises 16 residues. CDR1 is SGHNT, CDR2 YYREEE, per germline (reference sequence).